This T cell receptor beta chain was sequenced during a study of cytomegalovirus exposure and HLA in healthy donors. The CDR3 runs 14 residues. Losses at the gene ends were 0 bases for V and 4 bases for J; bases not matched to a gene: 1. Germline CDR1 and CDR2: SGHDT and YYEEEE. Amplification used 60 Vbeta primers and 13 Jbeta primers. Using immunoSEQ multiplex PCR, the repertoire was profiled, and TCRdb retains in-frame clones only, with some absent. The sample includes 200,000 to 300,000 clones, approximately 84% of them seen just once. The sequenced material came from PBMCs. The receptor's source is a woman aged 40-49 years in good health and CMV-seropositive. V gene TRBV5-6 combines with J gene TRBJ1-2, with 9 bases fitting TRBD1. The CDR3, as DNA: TGTGCCAGCAGCTTGGAGGGACAGGGCTATGGCTACACCTTC. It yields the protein CASSLEGQGYGYTF.